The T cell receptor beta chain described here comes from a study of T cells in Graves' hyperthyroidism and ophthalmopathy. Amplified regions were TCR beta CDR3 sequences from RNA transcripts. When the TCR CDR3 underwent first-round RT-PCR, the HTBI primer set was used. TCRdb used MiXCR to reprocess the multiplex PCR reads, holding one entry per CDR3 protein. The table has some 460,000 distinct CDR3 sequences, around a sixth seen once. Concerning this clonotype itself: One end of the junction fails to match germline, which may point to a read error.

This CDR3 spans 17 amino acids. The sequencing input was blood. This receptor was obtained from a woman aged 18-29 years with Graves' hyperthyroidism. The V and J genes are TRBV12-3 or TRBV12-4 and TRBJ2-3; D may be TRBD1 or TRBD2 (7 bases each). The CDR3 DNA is TGTGCCAGCACCAAAAGGGCGGGAGCCGGGGGGACAGATGCGCAGTATTTT. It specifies CASTKRAGAGGTDAQYF.